Each of the 13 T cell receptor beta chains below was sequenced from the same sample in a study of blood T cell repertoires in COVID-19. Using immunoSEQ multiplex PCR, the repertoire was profiled, and TCRdb retains in-frame clones only, with some absent. The repertoire consists of about 300,000 clones, with about 88% occurring once and the leading ten covering about 1.5%. The sequenced sample was peripheral blood. The receptors were sampled from a human donor with COVID-19, enrolled during active disease. The donor label of this sample is uncertain.

The CDR3 reads CASSLKGEDYEQYF. As DNA, the CDR3 is TGTGCCAGCAGCTTAAAAGGGGAAGACTACGAGCAGTACTTC. The chain combines TRBV7-2 with TRBJ2-7; D may be TRBD1 (5 bases). Germline V gives CDR1 SGHTA, CDR2 FQGNSA. The CDR3 covers 14 residues. Trimming took off 2 bases at V and 3 bases at J, with 11 bases between the two ends.

The chain links TRBV20-1 to TRBJ2-7; no reliable D call. The CDR3 length is 11 residues. V lost 3 bases, J lost 4 bases, and 7 bases lay in between. In germline, CDR1 is DFQATT, CDR2 SNEGSKA (reference sequence). The CDR3 spells CSARSGYEQYF. The CDR3 DNA follows: TGCAGTGCTAGGTCCGGGTACGAGCAGTACTTC.

The V call is TRBV19, the J call TRBJ1-5; 8 bases line up with TRBD1. J was trimmed by 4 bases and V by 9 bases; bases with no gene match: 8. Germline V gene sequence: CDR1 LNHDA, CDR2 SQIVND (reference sequence). This CDR3 is built from 14 residues. This chain's CDR3 is CASTGTGANQPQHF. Here the CDR3 DNA reads TGTGCCAGCACCGGGACAGGAGCGAATCAGCCCCAGCATTTT.

V gene TRBV9 combines with J gene TRBJ2-1; 7 bases line up with TRBD1. Germline CDR1 reads SGDLS; CDR2 reads YYNGEE. The CDR3 sequence is 16 residues long. Trimming took 3 bases from V and 0 from J; bases not matched to a gene: 6. This chain's CDR3 is CASSAPGGSSYNEQFF. CDR3 nucleotide sequence: TGTGCCAGCAGCGCGCCAGGGGGTAGCTCCTACAATGAGCAGTTCTTC.

This chain links TRBV10-3 with TRBJ2-3; D may be TRBD2 (5 bases). Germline lookup yields CDR1 ENHRY and CDR2 SYGVKD. There are 13 residues in the CDR3. V lost 4 bases and J lost 6, with 11 bases in between. The CDR3 region is CAISVPGEDTQYF. CDR3 bases: TGTGCCATCAGTGTACCTGGGGAGGATACGCAGTATTTT.

Only a few counts were recorded for this clone. The V call is TRBV7-8, the J call TRBJ2-1; D perhaps matches TRBD2 (5 bases). CDR1 SGHVS and CDR2 FQNEAQ come from the germline V gene. CDR3 length: 15 amino acids. Trimming took off 4 bases at V and 3 bases at J, with 13 bases between the two ends. For the CDR3, the DNA is TGTGCCAGCAGCTCCACTAGTTCCAGCTACAATGAGCAGTTCTTC. This sequence encodes CASSSTSSSYNEQFF.

The CDR3 sequence is CAISGERQGRDGYTF. The CDR3 DNA is TGTGCCATCAGTGGGGAAAGACAGGGACGGGATGGCTACACCTTC. The chain joins TRBV10-3 to TRBJ1-2, with 7 bases aligning to TRBD1. The CDR3 is made up of 15 amino acids. From germline, CDR1 is ENHRY and CDR2 SYGVKD. After removal of 4 bases from V and 6 bases from J, the junction contained 11 bases not matched to a gene.

CDR3 loop: CASSWTGRGAEQYF. For the CDR3, the DNA is TGTGCCAGTAGTTGGACAGGGAGAGGTGCCGAGCAGTACTTC. This chain links TRBV19 with TRBJ2-7, with 8 bases that match TRBD1. The length of the CDR3 is 14 residues. Losses at the gene ends were 5 bases for V and 6 bases for J; bases not matched to a gene: 9. CDR1 and CDR2 from the germline V gene are LNHDA and SQIVND (reference sequence).

This chain links TRBV5-8 with TRBJ1-5, with no clear D. Looked up from germline, CDR1 is SGHTS and CDR2 is YDEGEE. This CDR3 region has 14 residues. V was clipped by 3 bases and J by 4 bases, with 11 bases between them. Written as DNA, the CDR3 is TGTGCCAGCAGCTCGGGAGTGACTAATCAGCCCCAGCATTTT. Its translation is CASSSGVTNQPQHF.

The chain uses TRBV9 and TRBJ2-2, with 10 bases identical to TRBD2. The CDR3 is 16 residues long. The ends lost 0 bases at V and 7 bases at J; junction bases unmatched: 6. Germline V gives CDR1 SGDLS, CDR2 YYNGEE. As DNA, the CDR3 is TGTGCCAGCAGCGTAGTTCTAGCGGGAGCGATCGGGGAGCTGTTTTTT. It encodes CASSVVLAGAIGELFF.

This clone has only a few counts. The chain links TRBV6-5 to TRBJ1-5; D not certain. Germline V gene lookup returns CDR1 MNHEY and CDR2 SVGAGI. Trimming took off 8 bases at V and 5 bases at J, with 10 bases between the two ends. The CDR3 sequence is 12 residues long. The CDR3 DNA sequence: TGTGCCAGCTTACTCGGGGATCAGCCCCAGCATTTT. This encodes CASLLGDQPQHF.

This chain joins TRBV9 and TRBJ1-1; D ambiguous. Trimming removed 2 bases at V and 6 bases at J, with 8 bases between. The CDR3 spans 12 residues. CDR1 is SGDLS and CDR2 is YYNGEE in the germline V gene. CDR3 nucleotides: TGTGCCAGCAGCGTTACAGACGCTGAAGCTTTCTTT. Encoded protein: CASSVTDAEAFF.

V is TRBV11-2 and J is TRBJ2-7; 11 bases align to TRBD1. This CDR3 is 14 amino acids long. Looked up from germline, CDR1 is SGHAT and CDR2 is FQNNGV. V gave up 5 bases and J gave up 9 bases; unmatched junction bases: 9. The CDR3 spells CASSGGQGALGQYF. In DNA form, the CDR3 reads TGTGCCAGCAGCGGTGGACAGGGGGCGCTTGGGCAGTACTTC.